The clone carrying this TCR beta chain has ten or more counts. Its specificity is unknown. V lost 7 bases, J lost 5 bases, and 7 bases stayed unmatched. Germline loops: CDR1 MNHNS, CDR2 SASEGT. The CDR3 is 15 residues long. These data come from a study of T cells in Graves' hyperthyroidism and ophthalmopathy. At the level of the study: Peripheral blood was obtained at initial diagnosis, preceding any treatment. Study results and caveats: Most thyroid clonotypes expanded above 0.001 appeared in blood too.

Graves' hyperthyroidism was deemed stable absent ophthalmopathy progression within 18 months. Diagnoses used clinical symptoms, serum thyroxine and TRAb, thyroid ultrasound and orbital computed tomography. Template material for amplifying TCR beta CDR3 regions consisted of RNA transcripts. When the TCR CDR3 underwent first-round RT-PCR, the HTBI primer set was used. TCRdb processed the multiplex PCR reads anew with MiXCR; each CDR3 protein has one entry. The table has 500,000 to 700,000 distinct CDR3 sequences, 16% seen once. The rearrangement links TRBV6-1 to TRBJ2-1; 11 bases fit TRBD2. The sequenced material came from blood. This TCR came from a woman younger than 35 with Graves' hyperthyroidism. This chain's CDR3 is CASTRGLAVNNEQFF. Here the CDR3 DNA reads TGTGCCAGCACCCGGGGACTAGCGGTAAACAATGAGCAGTTCTTC.